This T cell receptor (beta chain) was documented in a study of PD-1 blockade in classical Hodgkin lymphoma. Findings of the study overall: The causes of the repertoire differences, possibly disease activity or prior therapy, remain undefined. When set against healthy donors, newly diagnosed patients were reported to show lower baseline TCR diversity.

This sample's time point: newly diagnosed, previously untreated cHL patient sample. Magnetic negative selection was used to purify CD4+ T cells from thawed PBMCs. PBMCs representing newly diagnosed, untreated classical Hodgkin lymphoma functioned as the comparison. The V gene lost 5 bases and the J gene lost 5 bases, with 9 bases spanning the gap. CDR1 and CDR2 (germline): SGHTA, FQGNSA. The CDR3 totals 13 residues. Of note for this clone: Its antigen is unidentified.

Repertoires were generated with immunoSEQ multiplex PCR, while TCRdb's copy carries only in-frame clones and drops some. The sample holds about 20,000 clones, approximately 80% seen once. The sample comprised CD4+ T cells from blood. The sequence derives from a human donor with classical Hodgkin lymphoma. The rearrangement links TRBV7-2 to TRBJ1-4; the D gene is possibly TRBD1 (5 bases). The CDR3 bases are TGTGCCAGCAGCCGGGGCCTAAATGAAAAACTGTTTTTT. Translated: CASSRGLNEKLFF.